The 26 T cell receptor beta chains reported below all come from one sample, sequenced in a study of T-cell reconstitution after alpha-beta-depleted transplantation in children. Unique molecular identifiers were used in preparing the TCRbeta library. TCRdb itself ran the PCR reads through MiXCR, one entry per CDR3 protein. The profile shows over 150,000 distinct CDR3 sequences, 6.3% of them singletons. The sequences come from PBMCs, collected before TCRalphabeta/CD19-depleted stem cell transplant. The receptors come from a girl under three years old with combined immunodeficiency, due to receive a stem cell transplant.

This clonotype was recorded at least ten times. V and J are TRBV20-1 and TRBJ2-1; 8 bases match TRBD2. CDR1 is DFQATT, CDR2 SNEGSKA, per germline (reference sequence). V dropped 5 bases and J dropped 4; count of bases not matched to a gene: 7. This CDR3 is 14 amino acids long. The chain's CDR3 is CSAARTSTYNEQFF. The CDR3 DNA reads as TGCAGTGCTGCACGGACTAGCACGTACAATGAGCAGTTCTTC.

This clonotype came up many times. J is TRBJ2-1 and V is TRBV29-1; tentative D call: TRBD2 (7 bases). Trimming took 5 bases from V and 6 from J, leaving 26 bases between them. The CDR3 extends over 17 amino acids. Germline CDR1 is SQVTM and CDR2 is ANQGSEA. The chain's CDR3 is CSVLDEGVAGVLNEQFF. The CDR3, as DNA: TGCAGCGTTTTAGACGAGGGGGTTGCGGGAGTGCTCAATGAGCAGTTCTTC.

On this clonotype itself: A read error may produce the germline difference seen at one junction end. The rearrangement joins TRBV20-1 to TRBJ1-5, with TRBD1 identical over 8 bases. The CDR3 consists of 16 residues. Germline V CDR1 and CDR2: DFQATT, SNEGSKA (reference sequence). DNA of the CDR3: TGCTGTGCTAGAGATCCCAGGGGGCGCATGGATCAGCCCCAGCATTTT. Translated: CCARDPRGRMDQPQHF.

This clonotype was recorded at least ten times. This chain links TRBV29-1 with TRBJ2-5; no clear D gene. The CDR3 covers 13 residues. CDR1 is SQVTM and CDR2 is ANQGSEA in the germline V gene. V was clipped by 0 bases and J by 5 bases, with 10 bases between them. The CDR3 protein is CSVEDLSWETQYF. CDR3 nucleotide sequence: TGCAGCGTTGAAGATCTTTCTTGGGAGACCCAGTACTTC.

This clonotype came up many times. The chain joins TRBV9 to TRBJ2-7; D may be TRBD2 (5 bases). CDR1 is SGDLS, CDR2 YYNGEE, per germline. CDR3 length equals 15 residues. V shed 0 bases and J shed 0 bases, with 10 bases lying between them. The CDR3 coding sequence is TGTGCCAGCAGCGTAGCAGCGGCGAGCTCCTACGAGCAGTACTTC. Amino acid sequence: CASSVAAASSYEQYF.

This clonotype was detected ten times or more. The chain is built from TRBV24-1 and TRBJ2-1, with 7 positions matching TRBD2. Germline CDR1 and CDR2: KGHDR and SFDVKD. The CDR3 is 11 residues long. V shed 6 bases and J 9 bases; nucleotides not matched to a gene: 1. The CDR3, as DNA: TGTGCCACCAGTCCGGGGGGTGAGCAGTTCTTC. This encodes CATSPGGEQFF.

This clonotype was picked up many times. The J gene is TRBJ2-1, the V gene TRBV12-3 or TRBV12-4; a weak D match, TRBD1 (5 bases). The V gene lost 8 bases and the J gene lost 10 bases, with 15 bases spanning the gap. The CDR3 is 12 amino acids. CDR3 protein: CASFSAGLEQFF. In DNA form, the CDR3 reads TGTGCCAGCTTTTCAGCAGGGCTCGAGCAGTTCTTC.

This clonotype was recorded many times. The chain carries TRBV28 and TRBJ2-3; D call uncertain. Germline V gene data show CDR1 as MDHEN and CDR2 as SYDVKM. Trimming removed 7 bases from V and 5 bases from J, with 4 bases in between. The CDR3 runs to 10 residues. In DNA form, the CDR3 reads TGTGCCAGCAAGGGAGATACGCAGTATTTT. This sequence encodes CASKGDTQYF.

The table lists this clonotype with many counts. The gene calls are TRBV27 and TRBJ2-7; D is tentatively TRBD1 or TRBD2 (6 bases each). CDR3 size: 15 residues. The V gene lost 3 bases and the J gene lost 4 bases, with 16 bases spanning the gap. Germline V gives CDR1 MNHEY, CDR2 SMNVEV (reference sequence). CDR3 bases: TGTGCCAGCAGTTTCGCGTGGGGGGCGTCGTACGAGCAGTACTTC. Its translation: CASSFAWGASYEQYF.

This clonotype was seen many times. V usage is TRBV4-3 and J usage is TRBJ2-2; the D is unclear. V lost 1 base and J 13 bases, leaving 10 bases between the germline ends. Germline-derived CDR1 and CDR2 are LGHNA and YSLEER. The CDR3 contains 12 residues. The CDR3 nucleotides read TGCGCCAGCAGCCAAGGGAATGGTTGGCTGTTTTTT. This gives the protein CASSQGNGWLFF.

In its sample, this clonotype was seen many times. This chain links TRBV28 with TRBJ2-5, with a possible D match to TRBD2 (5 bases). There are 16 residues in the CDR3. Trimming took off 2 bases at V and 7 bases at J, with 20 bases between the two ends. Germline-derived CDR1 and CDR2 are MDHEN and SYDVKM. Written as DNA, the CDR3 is TGTGCCAGCAGTTTAGGATGGACGGGGAGTTTAGTGACCCAGTACTTC. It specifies CASSLGWTGSLVTQYF.

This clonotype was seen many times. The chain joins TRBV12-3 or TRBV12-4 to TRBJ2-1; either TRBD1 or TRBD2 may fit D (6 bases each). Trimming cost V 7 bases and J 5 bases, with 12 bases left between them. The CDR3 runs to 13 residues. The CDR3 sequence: CASTWGAHNEQFF. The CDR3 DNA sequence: TGTGCCAGCACGTGGGGGGCCCACAATGAGCAGTTCTTC.

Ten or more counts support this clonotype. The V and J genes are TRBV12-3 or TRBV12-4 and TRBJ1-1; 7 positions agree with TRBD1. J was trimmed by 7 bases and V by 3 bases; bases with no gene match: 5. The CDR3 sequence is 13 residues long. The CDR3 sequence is CASSFTGTVEAFF. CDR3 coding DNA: TGTGCCAGCAGTTTCACCGGGACAGTTGAAGCTTTCTTT.

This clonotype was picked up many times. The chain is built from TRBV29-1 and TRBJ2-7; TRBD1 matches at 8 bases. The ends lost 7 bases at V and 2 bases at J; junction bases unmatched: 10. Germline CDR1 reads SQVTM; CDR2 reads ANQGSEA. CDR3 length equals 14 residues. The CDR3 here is CSAVRTGWPYEQYF. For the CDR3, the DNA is TGCAGCGCCGTGAGGACAGGGTGGCCCTACGAGCAGTACTTC.

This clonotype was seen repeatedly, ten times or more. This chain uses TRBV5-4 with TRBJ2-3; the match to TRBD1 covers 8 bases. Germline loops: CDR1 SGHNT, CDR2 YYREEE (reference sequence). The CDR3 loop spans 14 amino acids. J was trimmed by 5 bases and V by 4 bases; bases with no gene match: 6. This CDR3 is CASSAGQGGDTQYF. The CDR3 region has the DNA TGTGCCAGCAGCGCCGGACAGGGTGGAGATACGCAGTATTTT.

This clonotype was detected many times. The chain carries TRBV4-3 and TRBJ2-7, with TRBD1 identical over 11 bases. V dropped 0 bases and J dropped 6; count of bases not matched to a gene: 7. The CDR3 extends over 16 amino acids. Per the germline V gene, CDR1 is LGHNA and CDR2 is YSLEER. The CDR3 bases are TGCGCCAGCAGCCAAGACCGGGACAGGGGGTCTGGCGAGCAGTACTTC. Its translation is CASSQDRDRGSGEQYF.

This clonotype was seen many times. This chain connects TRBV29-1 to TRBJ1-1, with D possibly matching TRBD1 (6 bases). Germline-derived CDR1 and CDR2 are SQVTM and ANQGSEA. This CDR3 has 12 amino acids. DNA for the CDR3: TGCAGTGTAGTTTTAGGGGGCACTGAAGCTTTCTTT. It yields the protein CSVVLGGTEAFF.

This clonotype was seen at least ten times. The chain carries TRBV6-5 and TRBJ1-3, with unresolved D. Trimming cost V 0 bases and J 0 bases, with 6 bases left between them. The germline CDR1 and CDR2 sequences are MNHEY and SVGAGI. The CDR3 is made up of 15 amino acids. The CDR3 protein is CASSYSALSGNTIYF. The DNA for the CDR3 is TGTGCCAGCAGTTACTCGGCCCTCTCTGGAAACACCATATATTTT.

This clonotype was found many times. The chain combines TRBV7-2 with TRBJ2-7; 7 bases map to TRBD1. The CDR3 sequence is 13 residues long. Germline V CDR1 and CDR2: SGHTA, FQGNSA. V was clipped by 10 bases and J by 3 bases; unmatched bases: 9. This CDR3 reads CATETGLGYEQYF. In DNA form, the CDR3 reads TGTGCCACCGAGACAGGGTTGGGCTACGAGCAGTACTTC.

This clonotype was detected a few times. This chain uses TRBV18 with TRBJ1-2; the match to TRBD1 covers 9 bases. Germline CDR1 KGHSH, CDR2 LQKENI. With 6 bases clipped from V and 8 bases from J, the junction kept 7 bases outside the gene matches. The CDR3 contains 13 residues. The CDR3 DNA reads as TGTGCCAGCTCCCAGGACAGGGGAGGCGGCTACACCTTC. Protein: CASSQDRGGGYTF.

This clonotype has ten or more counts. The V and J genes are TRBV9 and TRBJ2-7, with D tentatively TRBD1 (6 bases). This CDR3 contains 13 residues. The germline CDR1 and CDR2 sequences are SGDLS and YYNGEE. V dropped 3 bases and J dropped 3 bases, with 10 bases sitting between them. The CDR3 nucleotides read TGTGCCAGCAGCGCGGGACAAAACTACGAGCAGTACTTC. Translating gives CASSAGQNYEQYF.

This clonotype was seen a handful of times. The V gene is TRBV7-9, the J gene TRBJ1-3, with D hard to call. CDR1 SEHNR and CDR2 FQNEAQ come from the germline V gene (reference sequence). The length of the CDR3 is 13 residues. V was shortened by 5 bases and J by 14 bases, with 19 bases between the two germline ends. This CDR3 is CASSRGATKKLYF. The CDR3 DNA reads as TGTGCCAGCAGCCGAGGAGCCACCAAGAAACTATATTTT.

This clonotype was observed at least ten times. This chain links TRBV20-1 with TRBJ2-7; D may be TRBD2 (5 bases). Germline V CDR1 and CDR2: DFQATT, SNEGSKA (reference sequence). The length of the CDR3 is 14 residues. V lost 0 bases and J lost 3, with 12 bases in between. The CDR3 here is CSAREGLASYEQYF. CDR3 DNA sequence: TGCAGTGCTAGAGAGGGATTAGCGAGCTACGAGCAGTACTTC.

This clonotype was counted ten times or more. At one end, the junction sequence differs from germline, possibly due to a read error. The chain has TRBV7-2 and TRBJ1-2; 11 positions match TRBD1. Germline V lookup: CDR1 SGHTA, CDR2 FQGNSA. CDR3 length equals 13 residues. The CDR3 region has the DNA TGTGCCAGCAGCTTATGGGACAGGGGGACTGAGGCCTTC. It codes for CASSLWDRGTEAF.

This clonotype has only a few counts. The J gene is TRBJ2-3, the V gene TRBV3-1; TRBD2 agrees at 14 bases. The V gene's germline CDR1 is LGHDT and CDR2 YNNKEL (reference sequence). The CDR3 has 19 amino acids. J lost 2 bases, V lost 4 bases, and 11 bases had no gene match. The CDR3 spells CASSPVGTSGRRVTDTQYF. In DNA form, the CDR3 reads TGTGCCAGCAGCCCTGTGGGGACTAGCGGGAGAAGGGTCACAGATACGCAGTATTTT.

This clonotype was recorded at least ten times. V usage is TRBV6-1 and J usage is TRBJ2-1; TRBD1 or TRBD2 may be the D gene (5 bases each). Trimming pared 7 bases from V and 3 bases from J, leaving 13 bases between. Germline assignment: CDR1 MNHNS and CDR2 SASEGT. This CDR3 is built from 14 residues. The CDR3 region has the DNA TGTGCCAGCAAGCGTCTGGGGGTCTACAATGAGCAGTTCTTC. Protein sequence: CASKRLGVYNEQFF.